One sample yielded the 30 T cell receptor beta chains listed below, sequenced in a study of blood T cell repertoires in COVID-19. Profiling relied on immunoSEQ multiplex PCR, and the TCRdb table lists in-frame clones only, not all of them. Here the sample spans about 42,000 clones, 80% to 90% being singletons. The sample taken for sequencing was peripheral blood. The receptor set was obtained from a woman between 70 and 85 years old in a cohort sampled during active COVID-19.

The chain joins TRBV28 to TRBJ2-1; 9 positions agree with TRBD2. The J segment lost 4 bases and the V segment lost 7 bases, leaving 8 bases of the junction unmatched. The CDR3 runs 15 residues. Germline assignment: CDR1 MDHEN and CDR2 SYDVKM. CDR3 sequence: CASTWGAGGYNEQFF. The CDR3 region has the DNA TGTGCCAGCACCTGGGGAGCGGGAGGTTACAATGAGCAGTTCTTC.

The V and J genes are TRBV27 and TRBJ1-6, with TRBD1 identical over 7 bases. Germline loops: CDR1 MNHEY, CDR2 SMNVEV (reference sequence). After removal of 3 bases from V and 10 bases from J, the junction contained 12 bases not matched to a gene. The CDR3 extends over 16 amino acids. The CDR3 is CASSLGPTGTQSPLHF. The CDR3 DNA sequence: TGTGCCAGCAGTTTGGGTCCGACAGGGACCCAGTCACCCCTCCACTTT.

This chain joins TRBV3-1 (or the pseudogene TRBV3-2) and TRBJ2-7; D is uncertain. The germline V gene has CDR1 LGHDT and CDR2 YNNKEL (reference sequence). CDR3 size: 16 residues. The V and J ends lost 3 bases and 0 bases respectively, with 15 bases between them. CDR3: CASSQAPLSSSYEQYF. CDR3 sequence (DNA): TGTGCCAGCAGCCAGGCACCCCTGTCTAGCTCCTACGAGCAGTACTTC.

The DNA for the CDR3 is TGTGCCAGCAGTCCGTGGACTAGCGGGAGGGTTGCAGATACGCAGTATTTT. Translated: CASSPWTSGRVADTQYF. The rearrangement links TRBV27 to TRBJ2-3; 15 bases fit TRBD2. V lost 5 bases, J lost 4 bases, and 7 bases stayed unmatched. Germline values: CDR1 MNHEY, CDR2 SMNVEV (reference sequence). The CDR3 is made up of 17 amino acids.

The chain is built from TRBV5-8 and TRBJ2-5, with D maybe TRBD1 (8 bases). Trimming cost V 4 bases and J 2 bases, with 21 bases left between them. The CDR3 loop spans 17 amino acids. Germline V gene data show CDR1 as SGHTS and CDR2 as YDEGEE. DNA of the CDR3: TGTGCCAGCAGCCCTGGACTAGAGAGGACAGGGCAAGAGACCCAGTACTTC. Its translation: CASSPGLERTGQETQYF.

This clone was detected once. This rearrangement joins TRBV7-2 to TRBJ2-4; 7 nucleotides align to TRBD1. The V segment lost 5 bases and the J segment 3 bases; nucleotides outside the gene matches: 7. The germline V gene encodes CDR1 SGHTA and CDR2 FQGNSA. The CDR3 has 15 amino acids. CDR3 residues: CASSPQAGGKNIQYF. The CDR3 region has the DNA TGTGCCAGCAGCCCCCAGGCAGGGGGCAAAAACATTCAGTACTTC.

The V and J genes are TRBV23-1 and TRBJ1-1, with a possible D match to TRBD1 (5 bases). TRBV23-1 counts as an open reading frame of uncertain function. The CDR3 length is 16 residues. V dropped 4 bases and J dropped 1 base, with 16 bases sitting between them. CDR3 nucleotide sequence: TGCGCCAGCAGTCTAACCCCAGGGTTTGAGAACACTGAAGCTTTCTTT. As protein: CASSLTPGFENTEAFF.

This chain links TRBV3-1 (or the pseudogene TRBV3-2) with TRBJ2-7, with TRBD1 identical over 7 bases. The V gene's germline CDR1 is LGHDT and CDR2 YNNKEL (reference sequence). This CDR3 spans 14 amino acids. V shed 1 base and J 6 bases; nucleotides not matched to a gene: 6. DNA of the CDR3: TGTGCCAGCAGCCAAGGGGCAGGGGGTTTCGAGCAGTACTTC. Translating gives CASSQGAGGFEQYF.

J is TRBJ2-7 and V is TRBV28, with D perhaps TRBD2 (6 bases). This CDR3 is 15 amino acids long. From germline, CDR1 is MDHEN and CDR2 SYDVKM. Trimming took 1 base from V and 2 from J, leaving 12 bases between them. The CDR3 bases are TGTGCCAGCAGTTTATACTACGGGAGCCCCTACGAGCAGTACTTC. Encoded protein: CASSLYYGSPYEQYF.

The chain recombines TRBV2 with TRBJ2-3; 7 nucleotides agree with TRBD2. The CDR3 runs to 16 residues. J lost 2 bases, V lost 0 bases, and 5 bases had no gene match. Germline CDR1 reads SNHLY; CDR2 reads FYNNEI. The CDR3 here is CASSEATSPNTDTQYF. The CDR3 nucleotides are TGTGCCAGCAGTGAAGCGACTAGCCCTAACACAGATACGCAGTATTTT.

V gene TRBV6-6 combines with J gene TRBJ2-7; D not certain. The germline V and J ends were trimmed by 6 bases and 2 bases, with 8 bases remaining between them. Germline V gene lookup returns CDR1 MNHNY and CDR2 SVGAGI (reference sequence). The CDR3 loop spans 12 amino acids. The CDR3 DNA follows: TGTGCCAGCAGCACCGGTGCCTACGAGCAGTACTTC. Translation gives CASSTGAYEQYF.

CDR3 residues: CASRRGTSGTGELFF. CDR3 sequence (DNA): TGTGCCAGTAGGAGGGGGACTAGCGGGACCGGGGAGCTGTTTTTT. The rearrangement joins TRBV19 to TRBJ2-2, with 12 bases aligning to TRBD2. Per germline, CDR1 LNHDA and CDR2 SQIVND (reference sequence). V dropped 6 bases and J dropped 5; count of bases not matched to a gene: 4. The CDR3 sequence is 15 residues long.

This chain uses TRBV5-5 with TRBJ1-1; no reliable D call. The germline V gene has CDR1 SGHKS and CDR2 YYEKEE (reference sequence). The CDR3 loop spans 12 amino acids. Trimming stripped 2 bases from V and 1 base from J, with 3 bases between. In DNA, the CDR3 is TGTGCCAGCAGCTTCGGGAACACTGAAGCTTTCTTT. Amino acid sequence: CASSFGNTEAFF.

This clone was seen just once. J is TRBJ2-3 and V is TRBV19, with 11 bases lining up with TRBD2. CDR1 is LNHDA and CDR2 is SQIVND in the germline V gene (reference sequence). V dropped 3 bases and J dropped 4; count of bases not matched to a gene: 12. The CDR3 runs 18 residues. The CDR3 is CASSIGISSGRPADTQYF. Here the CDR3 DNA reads TGTGCCAGTAGTATCGGGATCTCTAGCGGGAGGCCCGCAGATACGCAGTATTTT.

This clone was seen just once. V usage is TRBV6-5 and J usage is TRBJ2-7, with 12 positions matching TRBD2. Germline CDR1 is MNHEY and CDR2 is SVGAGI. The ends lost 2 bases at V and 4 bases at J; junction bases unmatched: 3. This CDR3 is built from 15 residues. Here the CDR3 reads CASSYGLAGSYEQYF. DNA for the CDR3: TGTGCCAGCAGTTACGGACTAGCGGGATCTTACGAGCAGTACTTC.

DNA of the CDR3: TGCGCCAGCAGCTTGAGCCTAGCGGGAAACACCGGGGAGCTGTTTTTT. Its protein product is CASSLSLAGNTGELFF. The J gene is TRBJ2-2, the V gene TRBV5-1; 9 bases are shared with TRBD2. CDR3 length: 16 residues. Germline V gene lookup returns CDR1 SGHRS and CDR2 YFSETQ. The J segment lost 2 bases and the V segment lost 1 base, leaving 3 bases of the junction unmatched.

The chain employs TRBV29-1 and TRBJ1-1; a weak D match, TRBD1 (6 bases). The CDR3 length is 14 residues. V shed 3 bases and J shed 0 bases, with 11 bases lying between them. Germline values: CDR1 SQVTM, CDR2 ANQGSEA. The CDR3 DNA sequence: TGCAGCGTTGATTACGGACAGATGAACACTGAAGCTTTCTTT. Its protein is CSVDYGQMNTEAFF.

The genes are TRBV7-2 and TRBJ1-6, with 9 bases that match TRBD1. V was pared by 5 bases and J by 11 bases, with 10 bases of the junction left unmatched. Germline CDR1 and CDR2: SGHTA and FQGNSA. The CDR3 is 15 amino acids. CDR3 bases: TGTGCCAGCAGCCGTCCCGGGACAGGGCCCGCACCCCTCCACTTT. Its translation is CASSRPGTGPAPLHF.

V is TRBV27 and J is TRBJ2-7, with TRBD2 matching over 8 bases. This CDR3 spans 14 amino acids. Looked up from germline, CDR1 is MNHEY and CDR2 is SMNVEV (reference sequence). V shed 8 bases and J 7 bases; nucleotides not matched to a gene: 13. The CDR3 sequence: CASGPPSTGGEQYF. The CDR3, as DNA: TGTGCCAGCGGACCCCCCAGCACGGGGGGGGAGCAGTACTTC.

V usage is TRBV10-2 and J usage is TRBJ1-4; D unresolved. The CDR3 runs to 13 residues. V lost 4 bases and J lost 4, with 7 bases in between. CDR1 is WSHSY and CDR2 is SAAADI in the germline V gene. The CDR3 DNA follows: TGCGCCAGCAGTGTCCGGTTTAATGAAAAACTGTTTTTT. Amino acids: CASSVRFNEKLFF.

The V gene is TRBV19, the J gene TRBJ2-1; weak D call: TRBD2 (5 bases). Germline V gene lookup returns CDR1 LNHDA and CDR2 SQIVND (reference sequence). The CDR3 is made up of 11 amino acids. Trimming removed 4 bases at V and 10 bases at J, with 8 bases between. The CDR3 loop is CASSTRGEQFF. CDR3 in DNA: TGTGCCAGTAGTACCCGCGGGGAGCAGTTCTTC. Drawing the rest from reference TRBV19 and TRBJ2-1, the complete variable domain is DGGITQSPKYLFRKEGQNVTLSCEQNLNHDAMYWYRQDPGQGLRLIYYSQIVNDFQKGDIAEGYSVSREKKESFPLTVTSAQKNPTAFYLCASSTRGEQFFGPGTRLTVL.

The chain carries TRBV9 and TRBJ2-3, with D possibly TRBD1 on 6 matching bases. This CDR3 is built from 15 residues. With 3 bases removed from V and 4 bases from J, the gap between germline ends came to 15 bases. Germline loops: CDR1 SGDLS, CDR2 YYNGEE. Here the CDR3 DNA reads TGTGCCAGCAGCGAGGCCCACGGACAGCCAGATACGCAGTATTTT. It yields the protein CASSEAHGQPDTQYF. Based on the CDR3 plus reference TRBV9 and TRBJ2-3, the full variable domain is DSGVTQTPKHLITATGQRVTLRCSPRSGDLSVYWYQQSLDQGLQFLIQYYNGEERAKGNILERFSAQQFPDLHSELNLSSLELGDSALYFCASSEAHGQPDTQYFGPGTRLTVL.

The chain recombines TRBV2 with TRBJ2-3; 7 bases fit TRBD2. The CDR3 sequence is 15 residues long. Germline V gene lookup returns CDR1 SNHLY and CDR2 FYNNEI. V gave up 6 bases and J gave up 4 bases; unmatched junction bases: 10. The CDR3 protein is CASSGVGRAADTQYF. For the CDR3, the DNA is TGTGCCAGCAGCGGGGTGGGGAGGGCCGCAGATACGCAGTATTTT.

The CDR3 here is CASTAGEGTEAFF. The CDR3 DNA reads TGTGCCAGCACTGCGGGGGAGGGCACTGAAGCTTTCTTT. The chain couples TRBV2 to TRBJ1-1, with D tentatively TRBD1 (5 bases). Germline CDR1 and CDR2: SNHLY and FYNNEI. The ends were cut back, 7 bases at V and 4 bases at J, with 13 bases in the middle. The CDR3 sequence is 13 residues long.

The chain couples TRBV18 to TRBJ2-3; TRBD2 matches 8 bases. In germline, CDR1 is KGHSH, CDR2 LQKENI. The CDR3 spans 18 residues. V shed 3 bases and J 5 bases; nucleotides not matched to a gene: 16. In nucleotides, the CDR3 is TGTGCCAGCTCACCCCCTCCTTACAAGCGGGAGTTGTTAGATACGCAGTATTTT. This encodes CASSPPPYKRELLDTQYF.

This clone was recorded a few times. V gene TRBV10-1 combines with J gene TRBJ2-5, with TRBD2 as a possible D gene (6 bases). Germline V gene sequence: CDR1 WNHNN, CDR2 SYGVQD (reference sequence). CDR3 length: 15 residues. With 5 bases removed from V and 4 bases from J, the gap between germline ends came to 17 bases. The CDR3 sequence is CASSPNRGVGETQYF. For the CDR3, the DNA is TGCGCCAGCAGTCCGAATCGCGGGGTAGGAGAGACCCAGTACTTC.

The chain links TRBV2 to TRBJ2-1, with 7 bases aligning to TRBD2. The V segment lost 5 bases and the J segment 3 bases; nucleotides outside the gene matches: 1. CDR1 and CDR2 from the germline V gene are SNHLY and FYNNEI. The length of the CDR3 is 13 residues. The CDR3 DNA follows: TGTGCCAGCAGTAGCGGGGTCTACAATGAGCAGTTCTTC. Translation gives CASSSGVYNEQFF.

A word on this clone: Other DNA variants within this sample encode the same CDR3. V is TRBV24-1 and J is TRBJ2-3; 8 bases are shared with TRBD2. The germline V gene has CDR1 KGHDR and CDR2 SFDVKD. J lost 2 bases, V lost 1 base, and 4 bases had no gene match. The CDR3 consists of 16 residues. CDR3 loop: CATSDFASGSTDTQYF. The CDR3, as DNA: TGTGCCACCAGTGATTTCGCTAGCGGGTCCACAGATACGCAGTATTTT.

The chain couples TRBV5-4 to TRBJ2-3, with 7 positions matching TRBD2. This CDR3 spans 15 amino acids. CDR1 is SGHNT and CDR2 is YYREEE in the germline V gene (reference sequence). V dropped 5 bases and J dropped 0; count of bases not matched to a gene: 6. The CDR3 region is CASSSLAESTDTQYF. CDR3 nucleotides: TGTGCCAGCAGTTCCCTAGCGGAAAGCACAGATACGCAGTATTTT.

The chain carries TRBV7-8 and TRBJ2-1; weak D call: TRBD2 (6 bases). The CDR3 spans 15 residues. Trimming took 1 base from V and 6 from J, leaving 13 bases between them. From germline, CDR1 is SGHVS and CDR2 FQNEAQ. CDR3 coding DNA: TGTGCCAGCAGCTTAGGGAGACTAGAGATCAATGAGCAGTTCTTC. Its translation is CASSLGRLEINEQFF.